These 29 T cell receptor beta chains were sequenced from one sample in a study of cytomegalovirus exposure and HLA in healthy donors. A multiplex PCR was run with 60 Vbeta primers and 13 Jbeta primers. TCRdb's copy holds only in-frame clones and misses some; the assay was immunoSEQ multiplex PCR. Here the sample spans 130,000 to 150,000 clones, roughly 80% being singletons. Sequences were obtained from PBMCs. These receptor sequences come from a middle-aged woman in good health and CMV-seropositive.

The CDR3 sequence is CASSTLGQAGRAGELFF. CDR3 DNA sequence: TGTGCCAGCAGTACACTCGGACAGGCGGGAAGAGCCGGGGAGCTGTTTTTT. The V call is TRBV27, the J call TRBJ2-2; TRBD1 is a possible D gene (7 bases). This CDR3 has 17 amino acids. Germline V lookup: CDR1 MNHEY, CDR2 SMNVEV (reference sequence). Trimming removed 5 bases from V and 6 bases from J, with 22 bases in between.

This chain joins TRBV2 and TRBJ1-2, with TRBD1 matching over 7 bases. In germline, CDR1 is SNHLY, CDR2 FYNNEI. The CDR3 has 13 amino acids. The trim removed 7 bases at V and 9 bases at J, leaving 11 bases unmatched. CDR3 bases: TGTGCCAGCAAAACTGGTGACAGGGATCGCTACACCTTC. This sequence encodes CASKTGDRDRYTF. Drawing the rest from reference TRBV2 and TRBJ1-2, the complete variable domain is EPEVTQTPSHQVTQMGQEVILRCVPISNHLYFYWYRQILGQKVEFLVSFYNNEISEKSEIFDDQFSVERPDGSNFTLKIRSTKLEDSAMYFCASKTGDRDRYTFGSGTRLTVV.

The V call is TRBV4-1, the J call TRBJ2-1; D remains ambiguous. Per germline, CDR1 MGHRA and CDR2 YSYEKL. The V end lost 5 bases, the J end lost 6 bases, and 17 bases lay between the germline ends. CDR3 size: 15 residues. The CDR3: CASSDPGPSPNEQFF. CDR3 nucleotide sequence: TGCGCCAGCAGCGACCCAGGCCCCAGCCCCAATGAGCAGTTCTTC.

The chain has TRBV5-1 and TRBJ2-7; TRBD1 might be the D (6 bases). V gave up 7 bases and J gave up 0 bases, with 11 bases separating them. Germline CDR1 reads SGHRS; CDR2 reads YFSETQ. CDR3 size: 13 residues. For the CDR3, the DNA is TGCGCCAGCCAACAGGGATTCTCCTACGAGCAGTACTTC. Amino acid sequence: CASQQGFSYEQYF. Using reference TRBV5-1 and TRBJ2-7 for the parts outside the CDR3, the full variable domain is KAGVTQTPRYLIKTRGQQVTLSCSPISGHRSVSWYQQTPGQGLQFLFEYFSETQRNKGNFPGRFSGRQFSNSRSEMNVSTLELGDSALYLCASQQGFSYEQYFGPGTRLTVT.

This sequence joins TRBV6-1 and TRBJ2-5; 8 bases fit TRBD2. This CDR3 has 15 amino acids. V was pared by 4 bases and J by 7 bases, with 11 bases of the junction left unmatched. Germline V gene lookup returns CDR1 MNHNS and CDR2 SASEGT. In DNA, the CDR3 is TGTGCCAGCAGTGCCTACGGGACTAGAGATCCGACCCAGTACTTC. Translating gives CASSAYGTRDPTQYF.

This sequence joins TRBV12-5 and TRBJ1-2, with 9 bases lining up with TRBD1. Unmatched junction bases numbered 8, after V lost 7 bases and J lost 8 bases. The CDR3 has 13 residues. Germline lookup yields CDR1 LGHNT and CDR2 FRNRAP. The CDR3 reads CASVGQGTLGYTF. The CDR3 coding sequence is TGTGCTAGTGTGGGACAGGGAACTCTAGGCTACACCTTC. The full variable domain, completed using reference TRBV12-5 and TRBJ1-2, is DARVTQTPRHKVTEMGQEVTMRCQPILGHNTVFWYRQTMMQGLELLAYFRNRAPLDDSGMPKDRFSAEMPDATLATLKIQPSEPRDSAVYFCASVGQGTLGYTFGSGTRLTVV.

The chain is built from TRBV7-2 and TRBJ2-5, with D unclear. CDR3 length equals 14 residues. Trimming removed 4 bases from V and 1 base from J, with 10 bases in between. Germline V gives CDR1 SGHTA, CDR2 FQGNSA. The CDR3 loop is CASSSPSFQETQYF. The DNA of the CDR3 is TGTGCCAGCAGCTCCCCGTCGTTCCAAGAGACCCAGTACTTC.

The chain is built from TRBV30 and TRBJ1-3; D perhaps matches TRBD1 (5 bases). V gave up 3 bases and J gave up 4 bases, with 13 bases separating them. Germline V gives CDR1 GTSNPN, CDR2 SVGIG (reference sequence). This CDR3 has 14 residues. DNA of the CDR3: TGTGCCTGGAGCGAGGGACTTCTGGGAAACACCATATATTTT. Protein: CAWSEGLLGNTIYF.

The genes are TRBV2 and TRBJ1-2, with TRBD1 as a possible D gene (5 bases). The germline V gene encodes CDR1 SNHLY and CDR2 FYNNEI. The CDR3 has 15 residues. V was shortened by 3 bases and J by 6 bases, with 17 bases between the two germline ends. The CDR3 bases are TGTGCCAGCAGTGATTTCGTGGGGCAGGGAAATGGCTACACCTTC. Residues: CASSDFVGQGNGYTF.

The chain recombines TRBV4-1 with TRBJ1-1; possible D gene TRBD1, 6 bases. This CDR3 spans 17 amino acids. Germline V gene sequence: CDR1 MGHRA, CDR2 YSYEKL. The V end was cut by 1 base, the J end by 5 bases, with 20 bases between. The CDR3 loop reads CASSQASGVEARTEAFF. The CDR3 region has the DNA TGCGCCAGCAGCCAAGCTTCAGGGGTGGAGGCGCGGACTGAAGCTTTCTTT.

This clone has more than one count but fewer than ten. The chain uses TRBV6-5 and TRBJ1-1; 7 positions agree with TRBD1. Germline trimming cut 2 bases from V and 6 bases from J; bases unmatched to any gene: 9. CDR3 length: 15 residues. Germline loops: CDR1 MNHEY, CDR2 SVGAGI. This chain's CDR3 is CASSYPTGVGSEAFF. In nucleotides, the CDR3 is TGTGCCAGCAGTTACCCCACAGGGGTTGGGTCTGAAGCTTTCTTT.

The CDR3 sequence: CASSSRAGWTEAFF. The CDR3 nucleotides read TGTGCCAGCAGCAGCCGGGCAGGGTGGACTGAAGCTTTCTTT. The J gene is TRBJ1-1, the V gene TRBV13, with D possibly being TRBD1 (5 bases). This CDR3 has 14 residues. CDR1 PRHDT and CDR2 FYEKMQ come from the germline V gene (reference sequence). V was cut by 5 bases and J by 5 bases, with 15 bases left in between. The entire variable domain, with the rest obtained from reference TRBV13 and TRBJ1-1, is as follows: AAGVIQSPRHLIKEKRETATLKCYPIPRHDTVYWYQQGPGQDPQFLISFYEKMQSDKGSIPDRFSAQQFSDYHSELNMSSLELGDSALYFCASSSRAGWTEAFFGQGTRLTVV.

The CDR3 spells CASSVAGHLTNTGELFF. The CDR3 nucleotides are TGTGCCAGCAGTGTAGCTGGACACCTAACTAACACCGGGGAGCTGTTTTTT. The V gene is TRBV5-6, the J gene TRBJ2-2; perhaps TRBD1 as D (5 bases). Between the trimmed V and J ends, which lost 5 bases and 2 bases, there was a span of 19 bases. The length of the CDR3 is 17 residues. Germline V gene lookup returns CDR1 SGHDT and CDR2 YYEEEE.

This chain joins TRBV2 and TRBJ2-1, with 8 bases that match TRBD2. The V segment lost 4 bases and the J segment 11 bases; nucleotides outside the gene matches: 10. Germline values: CDR1 SNHLY, CDR2 FYNNEI. The CDR3 is made up of 14 amino acids. The CDR3 loop is CASSARTSSAKQFF. The DNA of the CDR3 is TGTGCCAGCAGTGCCCGGACTAGCTCCGCGAAGCAGTTCTTC.

This chain connects TRBV7-9 to TRBJ2-7, with 7 nucleotides matching TRBD1. The CDR3 is 15 amino acids. J lost 2 bases, V lost 2 bases, and 6 bases had no gene match. From germline, CDR1 is SEHNR and CDR2 FQNEAQ (reference sequence). The CDR3 loop reads CASSLFPGQTYEQYF. CDR3 DNA sequence: TGTGCCAGCAGCTTATTTCCGGGACAGACCTACGAGCAGTACTTC.

The V call is TRBV21-1, the J call TRBJ2-5; the D call of TRBD1 is as the table states it, not checked on the DNA. The last part of the DNA fits TRBJ2-7 better; the J call may be wrong. TRBV21-1 is a pseudogene. CDR3 length equals 15 residues. The CDR3 region has the DNA TGTGCCAGCAGCAGTCCGGGACAGGGAACCTACGAGCAGTACTTC. It encodes CASSSPGQGTYEQYF.

This chain links TRBV11-2 with TRBJ2-7; the match to TRBD1 covers 8 bases. This CDR3 has 15 residues. From germline, CDR1 is SGHAT and CDR2 FQNNGV. Unmatched junction bases numbered 7, after V lost 4 bases and J lost 2 bases. The CDR3 spells CASSSYTGQAYEQYF. In nucleotides, the CDR3 is TGTGCCAGCAGCTCATACACGGGACAGGCCTACGAGCAGTACTTC.

The chain joins TRBV10-1 to TRBJ1-4; 9 nucleotides line up with TRBD1. V was clipped by 5 bases and J by 7 bases; unmatched bases: 8. Germline loops: CDR1 WNHNN, CDR2 SYGVQD (reference sequence). This CDR3 contains 15 residues. This CDR3 reads CASSRTGENTEKLFF. In DNA form, the CDR3 reads TGCGCCAGCAGTAGGACAGGGGAAAATACTGAAAAACTGTTTTTT.

The chain links TRBV6-6 to TRBJ1-6; no clear D gene. The germline CDR1 and CDR2 sequences are MNHNY and SVGAGI (reference sequence). V lost 0 bases, J lost 6 bases, and 6 bases lay in between. This CDR3 spans 14 amino acids. The chain's CDR3 is CASSYSGANSPLHF. CDR3 nucleotides: TGTGCCAGCAGTTACTCGGGCGCTAATTCACCCCTCCACTTT.

The chain links TRBV6-7 to TRBJ1-4; a weak D match, TRBD1 (5 bases). TRBV6-7 is marked as an open reading frame, function uncertain. The V and J ends lost 3 bases and 4 bases respectively, with 18 bases between them. The CDR3 totals 17 residues. CDR3 in DNA: TGTGCCAGCAGTTATCAGGGACTCCTATACGGTAATGAAAAACTGTTTTTT. Translation gives CASSYQGLLYGNEKLFF.

CDR3 region: CASRSGSQGLYEQYF. The CDR3 DNA reads as TGTGCCAGCAGATCAGGGTCCCAGGGGCTCTACGAGCAGTACTTC. The rearrangement joins TRBV28 to TRBJ2-7; possible D gene TRBD1, 6 bases. CDR3 length: 15 residues. With 6 bases removed from V and 3 bases from J, the gap between germline ends came to 18 bases. Germline V CDR1 and CDR2: MDHEN, SYDVKM.

V gene TRBV6-5 combines with J gene TRBJ2-2; D is uncertain. CDR1 and CDR2 from the germline V gene are MNHEY and SVGAGI. V gave up 4 bases and J gave up 3 bases, with 6 bases separating them. The CDR3 extends over 13 amino acids. CDR3 nucleotide sequence: TGTGCCAGCAGTTCGCTAGACACCGGGGAGCTGTTTTTT. It codes for CASSSLDTGELFF.

The rearrangement links TRBV6-5 to TRBJ1-1; D is uncertain. Germline V gene lookup returns CDR1 MNHEY and CDR2 SVGAGI. The CDR3 contains 14 residues. V was shortened by 0 bases and J by 6 bases, with 11 bases between the two germline ends. The CDR3, as DNA: TGTGCCAGCAGTTACTCTTCACGGGGTTCTGAAGCTTTCTTT. Protein: CASSYSSRGSEAFF.

V gene TRBV10-3 combines with J gene TRBJ1-1, with D possibly TRBD1 on 6 matching bases. V was pared by 6 bases and J by 1 base, with 9 bases between. The CDR3 extends over 13 amino acids. The germline V gene has CDR1 ENHRY and CDR2 SYGVKD. The CDR3 bases are TGTGCCATCAGCGGACAGAGGAACACTGAAGCTTTCTTT. Translation: CAISGQRNTEAFF.

This chain uses TRBV6-5 with TRBJ1-1; D gene uncertain. Germline V CDR1 and CDR2: MNHEY, SVGAGI. The CDR3 is 13 amino acids. Trimming stripped 5 bases from V and 5 bases from J, with 12 bases between. CDR3 DNA: TGTGCCAGCAGTCCCGCGGGGTGGACTGAAGCTTTCTTT. Translated, it gives CASSPAGWTEAFF.

V is TRBV15 and J is TRBJ2-7; 7 nucleotides match TRBD2. Germline V lookup: CDR1 LNHNV, CDR2 YYDKDF (reference sequence). The trim removed 1 base at V and 4 bases at J, leaving 4 bases unmatched. The CDR3 consists of 14 residues. The CDR3 nucleotides read TGTGCCACCAGCAGAGGCCGGGGAGGGTACGAGCAGTACTTC. This codes for CATSRGRGGYEQYF.

The chain recombines TRBV9 with TRBJ2-7; 7 bases agree with TRBD1. Germline lookup yields CDR1 SGDLS and CDR2 YYNGEE. The length of the CDR3 is 15 residues. Germline trimming cut 0 bases from V and 5 bases from J; bases unmatched to any gene: 8. The CDR3 nucleotides are TGTGCCAGCAGCGTAGGACTCGTGACAGGGAACGAGCAGTACTTC. Translated, it gives CASSVGLVTGNEQYF.

The chain employs TRBV29-1 and TRBJ2-3; 8 bases agree with TRBD2. The CDR3 runs 14 residues. Germline CDR1 reads SQVTM; CDR2 reads ANQGSEA. The J segment lost 0 bases and the V segment lost 2 bases, leaving 1 base of the junction unmatched. The CDR3 bases are TGCAGCGTTGAACGGGGGGGAAGCACAGATACGCAGTATTTT. Protein: CSVERGGSTDTQYF.

The chain couples TRBV9 to TRBJ2-1, with 11 positions matching TRBD1. Germline V gene sequence: CDR1 SGDLS, CDR2 YYNGEE. There are 15 residues in the CDR3. J was trimmed by 8 bases and V by 4 bases; bases with no gene match: 8. CDR3 nucleotide sequence: TGTGCCAGCAGCTTCCGGGACAGGGGGGGAGATGAGCAGTTCTTC. Translated: CASSFRDRGGDEQFF. The variable domain in full, with the rest retrieved from reference TRBV9 and TRBJ2-1, is DSGVTQTPKHLITATGQRVTLRCSPRSGDLSVYWYQQSLDQGLQFLIQYYNGEERAKGNILERFSAQQFPDLHSELNLSSLELGDSALYFCASSFRDRGGDEQFFGPGTRLTVL.